This record looks at one TCR beta chain sequence and its context. The data belong to a study of blood T cell repertoires in COVID-19. Study details: The United States, Italy and Spain were the sources of the acute and convalescent COVID-19 samples. Nucleic acid was either cDNA or gDNA, and it came from T cells, B-cell-depleted T cells, or PBMCs.

V was clipped by 1 base and J by 5 bases, with 11 bases between them. Germline CDR1 is SGHAT and CDR2 is FQDESV (reference sequence). The CDR3 spans 14 residues. Per the original methods: Nucleated cell number was recorded as an estimate derived from reference gene primer amplification. Produced via immunoSEQ multiplex PCR; TCRdb's table is partial and in-frame only. V and J calls and clone size follow that table, whereas D and trimming were derived from the DNA. The data show more than 85,000 clones, 84% seen once. The TCR originated in a woman in her 50s with acute or convalescent COVID-19. This chain uses TRBV11-1 with TRBJ1-1; D may be TRBD1 (5 bases). Sequenced material: peripheral blood. The CDR3 DNA is TGTGCCAGCAGCTTAGTCGGGGGTGGGACTGAAGCTTTCTTT. Translated: CASSLVGGGTEAFF.